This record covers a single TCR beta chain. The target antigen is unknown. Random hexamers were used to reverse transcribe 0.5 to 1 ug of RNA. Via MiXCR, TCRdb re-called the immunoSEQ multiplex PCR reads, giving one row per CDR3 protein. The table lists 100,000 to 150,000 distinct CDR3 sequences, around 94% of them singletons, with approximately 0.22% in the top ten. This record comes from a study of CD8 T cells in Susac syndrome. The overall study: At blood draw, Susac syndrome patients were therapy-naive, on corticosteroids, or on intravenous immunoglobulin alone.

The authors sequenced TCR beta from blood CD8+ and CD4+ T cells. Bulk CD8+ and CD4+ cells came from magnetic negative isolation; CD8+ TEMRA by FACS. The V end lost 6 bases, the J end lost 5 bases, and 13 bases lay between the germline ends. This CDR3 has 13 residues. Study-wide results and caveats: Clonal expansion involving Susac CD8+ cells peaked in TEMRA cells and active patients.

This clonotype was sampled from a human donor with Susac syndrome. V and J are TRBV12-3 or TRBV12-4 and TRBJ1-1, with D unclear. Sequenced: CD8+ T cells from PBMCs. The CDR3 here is CASSSEVWTEAFF. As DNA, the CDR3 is TGTGCCAGCAGCTCAGAAGTATGGACTGAAGCTTTCTTT.